This TCR beta chain came from a study of T cell responses to AZD1222 COVID-19 vaccine. Overall study results and limits: Clonal diversity may have been underestimated, and the donors were mostly white British, with more females than males.

V gave up 6 bases and J gave up 6 bases; unmatched junction bases: 7. This CDR3 is 13 amino acids long. Germline V gene sequence: CDR1 SNHLY, CDR2 FYNNEI. Clones were read by immunoSEQ multiplex PCR, and TCRdb kept only the in-frame ones, dropping some. This sample carries 80,000 to 95,000 clones, 89% of them seen once, and the ten largest clones take 2.5% to 3%. A word on this clone: The target antigen is unknown.

The sequence came from an adult in good health. The sequenced sample was peripheral blood, obtained on day 0 of MenACWY control vaccination. The chain links TRBV2 to TRBJ1-2, with 7 bases lining up with TRBD1. In nucleotides, the CDR3 is TGTGCCAGCAGGACTACAGGGGTTGATGGCTACACCTTC. Translation gives CASRTTGVDGYTF.